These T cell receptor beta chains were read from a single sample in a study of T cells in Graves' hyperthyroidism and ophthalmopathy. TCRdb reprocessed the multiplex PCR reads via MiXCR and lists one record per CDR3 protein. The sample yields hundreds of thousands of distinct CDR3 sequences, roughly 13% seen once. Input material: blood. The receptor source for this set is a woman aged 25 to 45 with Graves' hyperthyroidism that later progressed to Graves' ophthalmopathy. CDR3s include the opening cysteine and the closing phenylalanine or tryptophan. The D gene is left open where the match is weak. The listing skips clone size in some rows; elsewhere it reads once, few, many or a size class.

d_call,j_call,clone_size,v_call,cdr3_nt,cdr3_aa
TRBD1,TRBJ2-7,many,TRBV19,TGTGCCAGTAGTGAAACGACAGGGGGAGAGCAGTACTTC,CASSETTGGEQYF
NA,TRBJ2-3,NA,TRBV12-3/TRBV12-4,TGTGCCAGCAGTCCGGGATCCTATCGCACAGATACGCAGTATTTT,CASSPGSYRTDTQYF
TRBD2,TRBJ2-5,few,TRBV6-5,TGTGCCAGCAGTTACGGGCTAGCGGTTTCGTACCAAGAGACCCAGTACTTC,CASSYGLAVSYQETQYF
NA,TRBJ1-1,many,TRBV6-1,TGTGCCTCATCCTGGACCAGGGACACTGAAGCTTTCTTT,CASSWTRDTEAFF
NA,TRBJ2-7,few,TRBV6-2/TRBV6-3,TGTGCCAGCAGCAAGCACTACGAGCAGTACTTC,CASSKHYEQYF
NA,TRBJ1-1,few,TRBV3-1,TGTGCCAGCAGCCCTAGACCATACGGCATCATGAACACTGAAGCTTTCTTT,CASSPRPYGIMNTEAFF
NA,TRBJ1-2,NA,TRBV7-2,TGTGCCAGCAGCTTAGAAACCAGGAGAGGAGGTGGCTACACCTTC,CASSLETRRGGGYTF
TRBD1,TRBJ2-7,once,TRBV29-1,TGCAGCGTCGGACCGACAGGGTCGTACGAGGCGCAGTACTTC,CSVGPTGSYEAQYF
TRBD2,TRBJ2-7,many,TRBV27,TGTGCCAGCAGTTCTCGAATCACTAGCGCATACGAGCAGTACTTC,CASSSRITSAYEQYF
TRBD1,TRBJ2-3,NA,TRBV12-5,TGTGCTAGTGGTTCTCATCCGGGACAGGCATCAAACCAGGCAGATACGCAGTATTTT,CASGSHPGQASNQADTQYF
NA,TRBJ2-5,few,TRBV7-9,TGTGCCAGCAGCTTAGCAGGCCAGCAGCCGCAAGAGACCCAGTACTTC,CASSLAGQQPQETQYF
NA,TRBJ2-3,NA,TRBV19,TGTGCCAGTAGTAATGTCGGAGGGAGCACAGATACGCAGTATTTT,CASSNVGGSTDTQYF
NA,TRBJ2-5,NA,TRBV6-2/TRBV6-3,TGTGCCAGCAGTTACTCGACAGAAGAGACCCAGTACTTC,CASSYSTEETQYF
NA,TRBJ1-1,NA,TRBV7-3,TGTGCCAGCAGTGCCAACGCGGCCGGGAACACTGAAGCTTTCTTT,CASSANAAGNTEAFF
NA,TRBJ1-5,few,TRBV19,TGTGCCAGTAGTATTCAGGTGGCGCAGCCCCAGCATTTT,CASSIQVAQPQHF
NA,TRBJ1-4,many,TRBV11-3,TGTGCCAGCAGCCCGCGGGACCAGAGGGGAGAACTGTTTTTT,CASSPRDQRGELFF
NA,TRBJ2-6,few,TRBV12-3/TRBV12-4,TGTGCCAGCAGCCGAAGCGTCCTGACTTTC,CASSRSVLTF
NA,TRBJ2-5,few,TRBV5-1,TGCGCCAGCAGGCCGACAGATCAAGAGACCCAGTACTTC,CASRPTDQETQYF
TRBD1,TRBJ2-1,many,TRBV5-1,TGCGCCAGCAGCCTAGGGACAGGGAACTACAATGAGCAGTTCTTC,CASSLGTGNYNEQFF
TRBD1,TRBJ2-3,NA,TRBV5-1,TGCGCCAGCAGCCCTACAGGGGAAGTCGGCACAGATACGCAGTATTTT,CASSPTGEVGTDTQYF
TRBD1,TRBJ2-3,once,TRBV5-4,TGTGCCAGCAGCGCTGACAGGGCTTATAAAGATACGCAGTATTTT,CASSADRAYKDTQYF
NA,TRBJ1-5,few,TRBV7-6,TGTGCCAGCAGCCTCAAAACAGGTCCCGATCAGCCCCAGCATTTT,CASSLKTGPDQPQHF
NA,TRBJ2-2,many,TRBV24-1,TGTGCCACAAAAGGCAGTGACACCGGGGAGCTGTTTTTT,CATKGSDTGELFF
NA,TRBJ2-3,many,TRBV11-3,TGTGCCAGCAGCCTTCTGGCGGGGCCCACAGATACGCAGTATTTT,CASSLLAGPTDTQYF
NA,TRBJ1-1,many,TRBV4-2,TGTGCCAGCAGCCAAGGAAGTCCTAACACTGAAGCTTTCTTT,CASSQGSPNTEAFF
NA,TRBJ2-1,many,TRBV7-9,TGTGCCAGCAGCTTAGTGGGCGGATACAATGAGCAGTTCTTC,CASSLVGGYNEQFF
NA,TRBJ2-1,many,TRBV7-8,TGTGCCAGCAGCTTAGCTGAAAACTCCTACAATGAGCAGTTCTTC,CASSLAENSYNEQFF
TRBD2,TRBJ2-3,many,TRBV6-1,TGTGCCAGCACCGGAACAGGTCGGGTAGCGGGAGAGCGGTATACGCAGTATTTT,CASTGTGRVAGERYTQYF
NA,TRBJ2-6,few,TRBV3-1,TGTGCCAGCAGCCAGAGGGACGGGAAGGCTGGGGCCAACGTCCTGACTTTC,CASSQRDGKAGANVLTF
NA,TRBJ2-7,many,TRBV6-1,TGTGCCAGCAGTGAAGCGGAGCAAATCGCCTACGAGCAGTACTTC,CASSEAEQIAYEQYF
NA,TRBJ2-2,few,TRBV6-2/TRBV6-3,TGTGCCAGCAGTTACCCTCGCGGGGAGCTGTTTTTT,CASSYPRGELFF